This T cell receptor (beta chain) was documented in a study of vaccination and CD4 T cells after COVID-19. Background on the study: Diagnosis preceded the drawing of post-COVID samples by a median about 98 days (range 35 to 161). The stimulus for the cells was overlapping spike peptides derived from SARS-CoV-2, HCoV-NL63, HCoV-OC43 and HCoV-229E.

Whole-study findings and limits: SARS-CoV-2-reactive clonotypes showed a nonsignificant median rise from around 20 to 38.

Germline V lookup: CDR1 DFQATT, CDR2 SNEGSKA (reference sequence). With 6 bases clipped from V and 6 bases from J, the junction kept 9 bases outside the gene matches. The CDR3 is 15 residues long. Documented treatment: approximately 10-day PBMC culture with coronavirus spike peptide pools or control peptides (ViraFEST assay). US Alpha, Beta and Delta variants postdated the positive PCR dates, which ran from March to December 2020. Sequencing of cultured CD4+ T cell DNA used the Oncomine TCR Beta short-read assay. A single record per CDR3 protein comes from TCRdb applying MiXCR to the PCR reads. This sample has over 11,000 distinct CDR3 sequences, with around 55% found just once. Note on this clonotype: The antigen is unknown.

The chain joins TRBV20-1 to TRBJ2-7, with TRBD2 identical over 15 bases. The sequence came from a human donor who had recovered from COVID-19. Sample: CD4+ T cells from blood, cultured in vitro, taken before SARS-CoV-2 vaccination. The CDR3 loop is CSASGTSGRMSEQYF. The CDR3 DNA is TGCAGTGCCTCCGGGACTAGCGGGAGGATGAGCGAGCAGTACTTC.